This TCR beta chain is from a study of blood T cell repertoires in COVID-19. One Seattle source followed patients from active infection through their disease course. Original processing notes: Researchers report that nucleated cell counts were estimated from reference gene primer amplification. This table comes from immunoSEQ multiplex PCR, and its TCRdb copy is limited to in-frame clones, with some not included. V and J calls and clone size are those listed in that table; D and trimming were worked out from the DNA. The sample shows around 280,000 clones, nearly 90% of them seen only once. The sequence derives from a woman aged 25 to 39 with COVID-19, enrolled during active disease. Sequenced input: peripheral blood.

CDR3 coding DNA: TGTGCCAGCAGCCAAGAAGGGACAGAATATTCACCCCTCCACTTT. Residues: CASSQEGTEYSPLHF. The chain joins TRBV3-1 (or the pseudogene TRBV3-2) to TRBJ1-6, with 7 bases aligning to TRBD1. CDR1 is LGHDT and CDR2 is YNNKEL in the germline V gene (reference sequence). V shed 0 bases, J shed 8 bases, and the junction held 4 bases outside the gene matches. The CDR3 runs 15 residues.